This paragraph reports one T cell receptor (beta chain). Clones were sequenced by immunoSEQ multiplex PCR, and TCRdb holds only the in-frame ones, with some missing. The sample records around 230,000 clones, roughly 90% being singletons. This sample stems from a study of blood T cell repertoires in COVID-19. Germline assignment: CDR1 SGHRS and CDR2 YFSETQ. V was clipped by 4 bases and J by 1 base, with 11 bases between them. The CDR3 totals 14 residues. V usage is TRBV5-1 and J usage is TRBJ1-2; perhaps TRBD1 as D (6 bases). The receptor comes from a man aged 25 to 45 who had recovered from COVID-19. Source material: peripheral blood. The CDR3 loop reads CASSPAQGNYGYTF. The DNA for the CDR3 is TGCGCCAGCAGCCCCGCACAGGGTAACTATGGCTACACCTTC.